The 15 T cell receptor beta chains below were found in one sample sequenced in a study of blood T cell repertoires in COVID-19. Using immunoSEQ multiplex PCR, the repertoire was profiled, and TCRdb retains in-frame clones only, with some absent. The table has 350,000 to 550,000 clones, around nine tenths seen once. Sequenced: peripheral blood. These receptors all come from a woman in her twenties or thirties with acute or convalescent COVID-19.

This clone was observed once. The chain combines TRBV2 with TRBJ2-7; tentative D call: TRBD2 (6 bases). Deletions cut 2 bases from V and 1 base from J, with 12 bases between. Germline-derived CDR1 and CDR2 are SNHLY and FYNNEI. The CDR3 runs 15 residues. The CDR3 region has the DNA TGTGCCAGCAGTGAACCCCCTAGCGTTTCCTACGAGCAGTACTTC. Its protein is CASSEPPSVSYEQYF.

The table lists this clone with a count of one. The chain recombines TRBV29-1 with TRBJ2-7; D uncertain. This CDR3 spans 14 amino acids. The germline CDR1 and CDR2 sequences are SQVTM and ANQGSEA. The germline V and J ends were trimmed by 4 bases and 2 bases, with 15 bases remaining between them. The CDR3 is CSVAGGPEAYEQYF. The CDR3 DNA reads as TGCAGCGTTGCCGGCGGCCCGGAAGCCTACGAGCAGTACTTC.

The J gene is TRBJ1-1, the V gene TRBV6-2 or TRBV6-3, with a weak D call TRBD1 (5 bases). The CDR3 is 14 amino acids. V was trimmed by 2 bases and J by 8 bases, leaving 15 bases between them. Germline V gene lookup returns CDR1 MNHEY and CDR2 SVGEGT. As DNA, the CDR3 is TGTGCCAGCAGTTACCAAAAAGGGGCACGGGAAGCTTTCTTT. Its translation is CASSYQKGAREAFF.

The rearrangement joins TRBV3-1 (or the pseudogene TRBV3-2) to TRBJ1-4; D is unresolved. The length of the CDR3 is 15 residues. Germline V gives CDR1 LGHDT, CDR2 YNNKEL (reference sequence). Trimming stripped 4 bases from V and 0 bases from J, with 9 bases between. CDR3 protein: CASSPPRATNEKLFF. The CDR3 region has the DNA TGTGCCAGCAGCCCCCCTCGCGCAACTAATGAAAAACTGTTTTTT.

The gene calls are TRBV5-6 and TRBJ2-7; D unclear. The ends were cut back, 0 bases at V and 0 bases at J, with 10 bases in the middle. The CDR3 sequence is 15 residues long. Germline CDR1 and CDR2: SGHDT and YYEEEE. The CDR3 DNA is TGTGCCAGCAGCTTGGCTTACCTCAGCTCCTACGAGCAGTACTTC. It translates to CASSLAYLSSYEQYF.

The chain joins TRBV18 to TRBJ2-3, with TRBD1 matching 8 bases. J gave up 6 bases and V 5 bases, and 4 bases lay outside the gene matches. The germline V gene has CDR1 KGHSH and CDR2 LQKENI. The CDR3 consists of 13 residues. The CDR3 protein is CASSMDRVDTQYF. CDR3 sequence (DNA): TGTGCCAGCTCAATGGACAGGGTGGATACGCAGTATTTT.

Turning to this clone: The same CDR3 also results from other DNA sequences found in this sample. The chain uses TRBV20-1 and TRBJ2-5; D possibly corresponds to TRBD1 (5 bases). This CDR3 region has 14 residues. Trimming cost V 3 bases and J 2 bases, with 13 bases left between them. Germline CDR1 DFQATT, CDR2 SNEGSKA (reference sequence). CDR3 nucleotide sequence: TGCAGTGCTAGTCCAGACAGCGTACAAGAGACCCAGTACTTC. This translates into CSASPDSVQETQYF.

The chain has TRBV6-2 or TRBV6-3 and TRBJ2-7; 7 positions agree with TRBD1. Trimming took 7 bases from V and 8 from J; bases not matched to a gene: 17. CDR1 is MNHEY, CDR2 SVGEGT, per germline. The CDR3 contains 15 residues. The CDR3 bases are TGTGCCAGCACCCCTTGGGGGACAGAGTCTTTCAAGCAGTACTTC. It codes for CASTPWGTESFKQYF.

V and J are TRBV9 and TRBJ2-6; possibly TRBD1 for D (6 bases). Trimming shortened V by 6 bases and J by 1 base, and 17 bases separated the two germline ends. From germline, CDR1 is SGDLS and CDR2 YYNGEE. CDR3 size: 17 residues. The CDR3: CASTEQGTTSGANVLTF. In DNA form, the CDR3 reads TGTGCCAGCACCGAACAGGGAACAACTTCTGGGGCCAACGTCCTGACTTTC.

This sequence joins TRBV28 and TRBJ2-7; D remains unclear. V dropped 6 bases and J dropped 2 bases, with 8 bases sitting between them. Germline CDR1 is MDHEN and CDR2 is SYDVKM. This CDR3 contains 12 residues. The CDR3 reads CASSPVPYEQYF. For the CDR3, the DNA is TGTGCCAGCAGCCCGGTCCCCTACGAGCAGTACTTC.

The chain uses TRBV9 and TRBJ2-2; D perhaps matches TRBD1 (8 bases). This CDR3 has 16 amino acids. V was shortened by 4 bases and J by 2 bases, with 15 bases between the two germline ends. Looked up from germline, CDR1 is SGDLS and CDR2 is YYNGEE. DNA of the CDR3: TGTGCCAGCAGCAGAGACAGGGGACTAAACACCGGGGAGCTGTTTTTT. Its protein product is CASSRDRGLNTGELFF.

This clone was seen just once. The V and J genes are TRBV11-2 and TRBJ2-1; D perhaps matches TRBD2 (5 bases). With 2 bases removed from V and 9 bases from J, the gap between germline ends came to 14 bases. The CDR3 is 14 residues long. Germline CDR1 SGHAT, CDR2 FQNNGV. The CDR3 coding sequence is TGTGCCAGCAGCTTATCGGGGAGCGGCACTGAGCAGTTCTTC. This codes for CASSLSGSGTEQFF.

The CDR3 DNA reads as TGTGCCAGCAGCTCCGGGACAGGGTTTTATACGCAGTATTTT. As protein: CASSSGTGFYTQYF. The chain couples TRBV5-6 to TRBJ2-3, with 9 bases that match TRBD1. The V gene's germline CDR1 is SGHDT and CDR2 YYEEEE. The trim removed 3 bases at V and 7 bases at J, leaving 6 bases unmatched. The CDR3 has 14 amino acids.

The genes are TRBV3-1 (or the pseudogene TRBV3-2) and TRBJ2-5; TRBD1 is a possible D gene (6 bases). The CDR3 loop spans 14 amino acids. Germline V gene sequence: CDR1 LGHDT, CDR2 YNNKEL (reference sequence). Trimming cost V 3 bases and J 1 base, with 9 bases left between them. The CDR3 DNA reads TGTGCCAGCAGCCATAGGGGGATCCAAGAGACCCAGTACTTC. Translation: CASSHRGIQETQYF.

The V gene is TRBV28, the J gene TRBJ1-5; D remains ambiguous. Germline CDR1 is MDHEN and CDR2 is SYDVKM. The CDR3 runs 14 residues. V lost 7 bases to trimming and J lost 2 bases, with 12 bases between them. The CDR3 coding sequence is TGTGCCAGCAAAAACGGGTTTCGCAATCAGCCCCAGCATTTT. Amino acids: CASKNGFRNQPQHF.